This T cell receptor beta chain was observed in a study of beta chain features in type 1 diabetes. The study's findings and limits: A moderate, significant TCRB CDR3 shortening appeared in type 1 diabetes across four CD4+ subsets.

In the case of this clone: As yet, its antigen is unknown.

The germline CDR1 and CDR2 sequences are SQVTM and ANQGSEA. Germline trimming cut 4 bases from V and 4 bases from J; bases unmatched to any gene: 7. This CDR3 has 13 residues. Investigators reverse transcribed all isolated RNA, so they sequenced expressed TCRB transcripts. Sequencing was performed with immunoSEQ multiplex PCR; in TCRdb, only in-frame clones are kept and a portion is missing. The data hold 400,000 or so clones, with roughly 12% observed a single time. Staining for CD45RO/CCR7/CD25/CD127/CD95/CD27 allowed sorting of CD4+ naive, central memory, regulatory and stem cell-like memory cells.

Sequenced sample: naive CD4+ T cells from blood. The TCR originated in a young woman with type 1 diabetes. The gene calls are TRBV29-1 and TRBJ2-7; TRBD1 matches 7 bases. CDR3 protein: CSVGSGQRYEQYF. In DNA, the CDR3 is TGCAGCGTTGGTTCGGGACAGAGATACGAGCAGTACTTC.